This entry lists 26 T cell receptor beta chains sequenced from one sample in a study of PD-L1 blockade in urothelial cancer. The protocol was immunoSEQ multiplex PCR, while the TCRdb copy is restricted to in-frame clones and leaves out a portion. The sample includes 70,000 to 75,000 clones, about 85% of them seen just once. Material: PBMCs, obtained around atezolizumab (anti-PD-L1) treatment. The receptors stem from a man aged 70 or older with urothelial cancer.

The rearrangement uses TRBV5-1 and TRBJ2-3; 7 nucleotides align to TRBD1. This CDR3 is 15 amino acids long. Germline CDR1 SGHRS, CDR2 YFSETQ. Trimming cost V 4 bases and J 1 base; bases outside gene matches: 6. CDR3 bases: TGCGCCAGCAGCATGGAGGACAGGCGCACAGATACGCAGTATTTT. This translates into CASSMEDRRTDTQYF.

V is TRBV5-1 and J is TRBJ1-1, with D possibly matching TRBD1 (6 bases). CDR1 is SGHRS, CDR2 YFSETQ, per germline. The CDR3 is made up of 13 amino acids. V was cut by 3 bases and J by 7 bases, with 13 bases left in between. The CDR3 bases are TGCGCCAGCAGCTGGACAGCTGACTTTGAAGCTTTCTTT. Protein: CASSWTADFEAFF.

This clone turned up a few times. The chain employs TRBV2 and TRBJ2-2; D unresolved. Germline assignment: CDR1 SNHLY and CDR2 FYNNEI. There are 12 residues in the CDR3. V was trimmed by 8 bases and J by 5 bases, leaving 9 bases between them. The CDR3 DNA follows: TGTGCCAGCTCCCTAATGACCGGGGAGCTGTTTTTT. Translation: CASSLMTGELFF.

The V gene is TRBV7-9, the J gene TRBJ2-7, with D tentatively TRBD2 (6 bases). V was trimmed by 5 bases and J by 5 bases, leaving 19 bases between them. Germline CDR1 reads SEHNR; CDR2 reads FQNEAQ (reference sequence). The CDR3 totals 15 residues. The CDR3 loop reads CASSPRRDPRDEQYF. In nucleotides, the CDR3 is TGTGCCAGCAGCCCTAGGAGGGACCCCAGGGACGAGCAGTACTTC. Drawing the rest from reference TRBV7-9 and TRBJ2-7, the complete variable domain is DTGVSQNPRHKITKRGQNVTFRCDPISEHNRLYWYRQTLGQGPEFLTYFQNEAQLEKSRLLSDRFSAERPKGSFSTLEIQRTEQGDSAMYLCASSPRRDPRDEQYFGPGTRLTVT.

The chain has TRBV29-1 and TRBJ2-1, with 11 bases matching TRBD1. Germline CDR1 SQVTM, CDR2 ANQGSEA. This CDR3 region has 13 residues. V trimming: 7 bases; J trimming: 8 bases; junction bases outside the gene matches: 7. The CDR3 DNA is TGCAGCGCCCGGGACAGGGGGATCGATGAGCAGTTCTTC. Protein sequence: CSARDRGIDEQFF.

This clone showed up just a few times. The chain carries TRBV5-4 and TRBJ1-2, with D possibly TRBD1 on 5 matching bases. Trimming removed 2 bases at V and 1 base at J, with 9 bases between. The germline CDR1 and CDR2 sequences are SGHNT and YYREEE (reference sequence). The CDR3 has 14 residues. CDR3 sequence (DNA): TGTGCCAGCAGCTTATCAGGGAATAACTATGGCTACACCTTC. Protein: CASSLSGNNYGYTF.

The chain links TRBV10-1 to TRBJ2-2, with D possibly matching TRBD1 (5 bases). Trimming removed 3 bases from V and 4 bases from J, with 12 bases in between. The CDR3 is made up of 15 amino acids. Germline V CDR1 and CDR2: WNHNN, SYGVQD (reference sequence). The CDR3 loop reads CASSDSYRPTGELFF. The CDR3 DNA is TGCGCCAGCAGTGATTCCTACAGGCCCACCGGGGAGCTGTTTTTT.

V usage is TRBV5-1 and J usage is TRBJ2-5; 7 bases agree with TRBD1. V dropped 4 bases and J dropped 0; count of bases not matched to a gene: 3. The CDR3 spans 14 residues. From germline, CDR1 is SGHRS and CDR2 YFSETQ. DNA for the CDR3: TGCGCCAGCAGCCCGACAGGGAACCAAGAGACCCAGTACTTC. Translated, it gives CASSPTGNQETQYF.

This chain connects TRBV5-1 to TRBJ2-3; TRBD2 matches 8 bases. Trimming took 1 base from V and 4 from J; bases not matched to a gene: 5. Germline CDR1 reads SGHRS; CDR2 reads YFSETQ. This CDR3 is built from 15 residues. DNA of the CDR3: TGCGCCAGCAGCTTGAGCGGGGGTCACCCAGATACGCAGTATTTT. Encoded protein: CASSLSGGHPDTQYF.

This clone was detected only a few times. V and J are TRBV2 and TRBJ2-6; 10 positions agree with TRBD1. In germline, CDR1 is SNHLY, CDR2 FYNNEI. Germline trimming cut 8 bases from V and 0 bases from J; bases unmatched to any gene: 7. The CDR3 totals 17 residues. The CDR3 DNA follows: TGTGCCAGCGCCCGACAGGGGGCATTCTCTGGGGCCAACGTCCTGACTTTC. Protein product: CASARQGAFSGANVLTF. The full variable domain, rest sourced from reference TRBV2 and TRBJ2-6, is EPEVTQTPSHQVTQMGQEVILRCVPISNHLYFYWYRQILGQKVEFLVSFYNNEISEKSEIFDDQFSVERPDGSNFTLKIRSTKLEDSAMYFCASARQGAFSGANVLTFGAGSRLTVL.

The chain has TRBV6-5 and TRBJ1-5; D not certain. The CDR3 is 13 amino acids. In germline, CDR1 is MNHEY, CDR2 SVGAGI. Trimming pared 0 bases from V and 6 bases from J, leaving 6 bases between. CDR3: CASSYSGSQPQHF. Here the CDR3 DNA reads TGTGCCAGCAGTTACTCGGGGAGTCAGCCCCAGCATTTT.

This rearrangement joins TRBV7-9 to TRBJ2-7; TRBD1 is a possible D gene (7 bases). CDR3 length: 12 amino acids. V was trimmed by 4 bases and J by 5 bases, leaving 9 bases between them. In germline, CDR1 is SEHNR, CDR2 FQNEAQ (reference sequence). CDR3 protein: CASSSGGNEQYF. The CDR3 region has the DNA TGTGCCAGCAGCTCAGGGGGGAACGAGCAGTACTTC.

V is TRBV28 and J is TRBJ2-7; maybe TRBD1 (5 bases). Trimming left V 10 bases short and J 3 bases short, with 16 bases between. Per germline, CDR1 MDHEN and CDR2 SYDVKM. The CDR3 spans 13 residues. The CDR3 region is CATSQAPLYEQYF. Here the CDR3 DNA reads TGTGCCACTTCACAGGCCCCCCTCTACGAGCAGTACTTC.

CDR3 nucleotides: TGTGCCAGCAGCCAGGCCGGGACTAGCGTTGATGAGCAGTTCTTC. As protein: CASSQAGTSVDEQFF. The V call is TRBV11-2, the J call TRBJ2-1; 10 bases align to TRBD2. Germline CDR1 reads SGHAT; CDR2 reads FQNNGV. The CDR3 totals 15 residues. J was trimmed by 8 bases and V by 5 bases; bases with no gene match: 9.

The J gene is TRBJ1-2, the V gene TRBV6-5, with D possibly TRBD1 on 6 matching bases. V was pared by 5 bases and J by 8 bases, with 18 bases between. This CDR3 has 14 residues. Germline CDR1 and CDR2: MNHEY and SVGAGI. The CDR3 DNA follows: TGTGCCAGCAGTCCCTGGCAGGGGCAGCGCGGCTACACCTTC. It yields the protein CASSPWQGQRGYTF.

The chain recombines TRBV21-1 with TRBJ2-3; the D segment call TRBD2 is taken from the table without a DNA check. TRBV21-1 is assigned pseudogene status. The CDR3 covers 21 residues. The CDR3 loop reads CASSKTELAGELGTSTDTQYF. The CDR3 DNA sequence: TGTGCCAGCAGCAAAACTGAACTAGCGGGAGAGCTCGGGACTAGCACAGATACGCAGTATTTT.

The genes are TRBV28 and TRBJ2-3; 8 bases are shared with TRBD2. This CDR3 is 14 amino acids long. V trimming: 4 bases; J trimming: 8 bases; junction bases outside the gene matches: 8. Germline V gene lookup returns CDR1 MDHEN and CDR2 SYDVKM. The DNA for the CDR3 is TGTGCCAGCAGTTATCAAAGCGGGAGCGGTACGCAGTATTTT. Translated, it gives CASSYQSGSGTQYF. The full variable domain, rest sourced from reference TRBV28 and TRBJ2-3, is DVKVTQSSRYLVKRTGEKVFLECVQDMDHENMFWYRQDPGLGLRLIYFSYDVKMKEKGDIPEGYSVSREKKERFSLILESASTNQTSMYLCASSYQSGSGTQYFGPGTRLTVL.

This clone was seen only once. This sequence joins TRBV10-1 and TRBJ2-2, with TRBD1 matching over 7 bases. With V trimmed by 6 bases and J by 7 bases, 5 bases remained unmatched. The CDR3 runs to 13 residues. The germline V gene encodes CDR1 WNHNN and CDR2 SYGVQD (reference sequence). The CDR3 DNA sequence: TGCGCCAGCAGAGGACAGGTCAGCGGGGAGCTGTTTTTT. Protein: CASRGQVSGELFF.

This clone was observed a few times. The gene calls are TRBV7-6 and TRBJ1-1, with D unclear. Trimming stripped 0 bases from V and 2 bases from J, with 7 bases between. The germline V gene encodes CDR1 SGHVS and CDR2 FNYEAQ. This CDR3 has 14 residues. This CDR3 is CASSLAPVNTEAFF. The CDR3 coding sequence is TGTGCCAGCAGCTTAGCGCCGGTAAACACTGAAGCTTTCTTT. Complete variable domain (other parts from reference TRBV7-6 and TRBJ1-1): GAGVSQSPRYKVTKRGQDVALRCDPISGHVSLYWYRQALGQGPEFLTYFNYEAQQDKSGLPNDRFSAERPEGSISTLTIQRTEQRDSAMYRCASSLAPVNTEAFFGQGTRLTVV.

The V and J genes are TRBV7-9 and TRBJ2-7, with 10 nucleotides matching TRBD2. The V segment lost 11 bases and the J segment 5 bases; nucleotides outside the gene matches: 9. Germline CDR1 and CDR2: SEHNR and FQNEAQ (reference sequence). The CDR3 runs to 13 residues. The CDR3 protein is CALEREGSNEQYF. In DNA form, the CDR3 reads TGTGCCCTCGAGCGGGAGGGGTCCAACGAGCAGTACTTC.

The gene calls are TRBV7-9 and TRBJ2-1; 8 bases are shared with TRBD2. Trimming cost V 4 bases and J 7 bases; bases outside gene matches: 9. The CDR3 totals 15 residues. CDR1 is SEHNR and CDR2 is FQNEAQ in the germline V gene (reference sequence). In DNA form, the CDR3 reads TGTGCCAGCAGCTCCGAGCGGGAGTTCTCGAATGAGCAGTTCTTC. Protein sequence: CASSSEREFSNEQFF.

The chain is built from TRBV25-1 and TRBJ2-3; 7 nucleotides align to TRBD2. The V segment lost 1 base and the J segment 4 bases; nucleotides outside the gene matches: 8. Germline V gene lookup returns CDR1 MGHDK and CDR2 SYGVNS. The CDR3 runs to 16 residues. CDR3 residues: CASSEFSGKTADTQYF. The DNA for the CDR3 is TGTGCCAGCAGTGAATTCAGCGGGAAAACGGCAGATACGCAGTATTTT.

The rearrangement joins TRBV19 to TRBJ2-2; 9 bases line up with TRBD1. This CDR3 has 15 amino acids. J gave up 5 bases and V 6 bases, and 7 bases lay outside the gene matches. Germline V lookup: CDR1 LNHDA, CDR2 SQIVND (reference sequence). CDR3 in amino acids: CASRSWGTGTGELFF. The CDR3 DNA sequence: TGTGCCAGTAGATCTTGGGGGACAGGGACCGGGGAGCTGTTTTTT.

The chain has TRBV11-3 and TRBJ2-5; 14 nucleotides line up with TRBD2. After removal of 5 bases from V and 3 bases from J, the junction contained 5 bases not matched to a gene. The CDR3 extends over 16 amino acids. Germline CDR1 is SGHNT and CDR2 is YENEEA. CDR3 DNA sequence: TGTGCCAGCAGCCCTGGACTAGCGGGAGGTGAAGAGACCCAGTACTTC. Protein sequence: CASSPGLAGGEETQYF.

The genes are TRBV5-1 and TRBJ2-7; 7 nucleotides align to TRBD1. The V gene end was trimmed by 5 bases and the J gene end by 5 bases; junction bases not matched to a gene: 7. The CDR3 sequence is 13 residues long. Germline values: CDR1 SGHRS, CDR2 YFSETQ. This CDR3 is CASSKTGLNEQYF. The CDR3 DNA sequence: TGCGCCAGCAGTAAGACAGGGTTGAACGAGCAGTACTTC.

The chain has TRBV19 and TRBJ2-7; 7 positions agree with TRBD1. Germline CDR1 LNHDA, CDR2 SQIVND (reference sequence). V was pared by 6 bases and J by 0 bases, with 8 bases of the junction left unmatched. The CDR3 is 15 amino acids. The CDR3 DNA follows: TGTGCCAGTAGCAAATCTGGACAGGACTCCTACGAGCAGTACTTC. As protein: CASSKSGQDSYEQYF.